Reported below is one T cell receptor beta chain. The V gene's germline CDR1 is LNHDA and CDR2 SQIVND (reference sequence). V was pared by 5 bases and J by 7 bases, with 11 bases between. The CDR3 consists of 12 residues. The primer mix had 60 Vbeta and 13 Jbeta primers. Only in-frame clones appear in the TCRdb table, and some are missing; sequencing was by immunoSEQ multiplex PCR. The specimen's table records about 40,000 clones. These data belong to a study of cytomegalovirus exposure and HLA in healthy donors. The sample was PBMCs. The chain recombines TRBV19 with TRBJ1-2, with a tentative D call TRBD1 (6 bases). The source is a woman in her twenties or thirties in good health and CMV-seronegative. CDR3 region: CASSLGGSGYTF. The CDR3 DNA sequence: TGTGCCAGTAGTCTTGGGGGCAGTGGCTACACCTTC.